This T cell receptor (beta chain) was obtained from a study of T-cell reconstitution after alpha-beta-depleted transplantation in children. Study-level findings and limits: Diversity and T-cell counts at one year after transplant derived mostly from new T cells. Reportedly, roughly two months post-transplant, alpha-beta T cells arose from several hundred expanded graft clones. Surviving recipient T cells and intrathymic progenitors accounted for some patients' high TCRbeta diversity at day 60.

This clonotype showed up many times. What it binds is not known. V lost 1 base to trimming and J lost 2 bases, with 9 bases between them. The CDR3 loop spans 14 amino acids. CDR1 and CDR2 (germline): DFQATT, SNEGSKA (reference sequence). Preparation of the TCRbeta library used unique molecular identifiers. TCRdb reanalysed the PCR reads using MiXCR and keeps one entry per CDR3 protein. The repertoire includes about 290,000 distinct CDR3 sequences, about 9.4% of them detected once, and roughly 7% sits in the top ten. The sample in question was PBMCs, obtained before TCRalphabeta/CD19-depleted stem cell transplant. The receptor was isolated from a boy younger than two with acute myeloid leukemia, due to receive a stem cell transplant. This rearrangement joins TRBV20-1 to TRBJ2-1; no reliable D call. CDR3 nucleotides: TGCAGTGCTAGAGCAGATAGGGCCTACAATGAGCAGTTCTTC. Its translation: CSARADRAYNEQFF.